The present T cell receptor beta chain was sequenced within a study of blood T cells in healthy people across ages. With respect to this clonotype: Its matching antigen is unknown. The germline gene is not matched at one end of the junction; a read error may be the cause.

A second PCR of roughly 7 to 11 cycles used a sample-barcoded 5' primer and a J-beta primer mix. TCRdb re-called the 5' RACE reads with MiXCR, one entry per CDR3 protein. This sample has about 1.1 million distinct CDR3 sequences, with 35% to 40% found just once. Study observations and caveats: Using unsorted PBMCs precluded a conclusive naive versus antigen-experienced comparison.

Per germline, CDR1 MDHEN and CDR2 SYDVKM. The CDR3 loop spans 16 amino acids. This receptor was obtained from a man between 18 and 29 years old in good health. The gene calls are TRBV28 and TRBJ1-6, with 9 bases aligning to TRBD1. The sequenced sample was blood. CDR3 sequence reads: CASSSGQGSGNSPPHF. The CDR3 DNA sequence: TGTGCCAGCAGTTCCGGACAGGGGAGTGGTAATTCACCCCCCCACTTT.